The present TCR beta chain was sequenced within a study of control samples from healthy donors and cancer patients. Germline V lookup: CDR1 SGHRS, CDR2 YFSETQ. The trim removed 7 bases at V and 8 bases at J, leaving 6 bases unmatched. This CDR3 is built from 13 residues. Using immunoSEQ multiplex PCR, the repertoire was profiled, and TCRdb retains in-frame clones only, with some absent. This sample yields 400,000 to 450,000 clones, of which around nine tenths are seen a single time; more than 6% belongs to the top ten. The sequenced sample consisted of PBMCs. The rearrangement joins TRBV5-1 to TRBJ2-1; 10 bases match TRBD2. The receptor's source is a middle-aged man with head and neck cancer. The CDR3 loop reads CASGLAEGDEQFF. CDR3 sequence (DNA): TGCGCCAGCGGACTAGCGGAAGGGGATGAGCAGTTCTTC.